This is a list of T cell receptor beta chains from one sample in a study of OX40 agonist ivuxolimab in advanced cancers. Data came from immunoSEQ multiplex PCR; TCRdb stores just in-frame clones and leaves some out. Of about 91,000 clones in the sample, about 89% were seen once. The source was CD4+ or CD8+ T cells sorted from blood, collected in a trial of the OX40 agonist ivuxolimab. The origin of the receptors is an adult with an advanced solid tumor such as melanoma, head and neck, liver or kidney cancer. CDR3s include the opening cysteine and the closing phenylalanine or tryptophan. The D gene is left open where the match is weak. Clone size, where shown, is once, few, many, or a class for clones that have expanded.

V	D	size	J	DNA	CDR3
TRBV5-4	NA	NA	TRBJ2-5	TGTGCCAGCAGCTTTACGGGAGAAGAGACCCAGTACTTC	CASSFTGEETQYF
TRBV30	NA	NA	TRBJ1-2	TGTGCCTGGAGTTCGCTCTATGGCTACACCTTC	CAWSSLYGYTF
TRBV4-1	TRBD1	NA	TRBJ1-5	TGCGCCAGCAGCCAAGATGCGGGGACAGGTGAGATCAGGCCCCAGCATTTT	CASSQDAGTGEIRPQHF
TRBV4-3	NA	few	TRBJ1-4	TGCGCCAGCAGCCAAGATGTCGGCTCCAATGAAAAACTGTTTTTT	CASSQDVGSNEKLFF
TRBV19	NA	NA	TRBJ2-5	TGTGCCAGTAGTACAGGGGTCTCAGAGACCCAGTACTTC	CASSTGVSETQYF
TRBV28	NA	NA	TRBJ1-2	TGTGCCAGCAGTTTATCGAGCCTAAACTACACCTTC	CASSLSSLNYTF
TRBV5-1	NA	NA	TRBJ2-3	TGCGCCAGCAGCTTGGAGGTCAGGGGCCCAGATACGCAGTATTTT	CASSLEVRGPDTQYF
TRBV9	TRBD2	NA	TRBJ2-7	TGTGCCAGCAGCGTTGGGACTAGCGGGAACCACGAGCAGTACTTC	CASSVGTSGNHEQYF
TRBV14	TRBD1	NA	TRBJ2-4	TGTGCCAGCAGCCCAACGGACAGGGGGCGCATCATTCAGTACTTC	CASSPTDRGRIIQYF
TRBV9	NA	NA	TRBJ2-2	TGTGCCAGCAGCTCAGGGACTTTCACCGGGGAGCTGTTTTTT	CASSSGTFTGELFF
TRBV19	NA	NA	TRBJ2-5	TGTGCCAGTAGCGACTACGACCAAGAGACCCAGTACTTC	CASSDYDQETQYF
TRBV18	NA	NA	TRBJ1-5	TGTGCCAGCTCACCACCGGTGGGCCCGGGAGGAGAGCCCCAGCATTTT	CASSPPVGPGGEPQHF
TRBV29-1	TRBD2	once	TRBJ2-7	TGCAGCGTTCCCACTAGCGGGAACTCCTACGAGCAGTACTTC	CSVPTSGNSYEQYF
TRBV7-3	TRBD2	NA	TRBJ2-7	TGTGCCAGCAGCTTGGCCGGGACTAGCGTCGACGAGCAGTACTTC	CASSLAGTSVDEQYF
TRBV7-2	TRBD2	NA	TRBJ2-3	TGTGCCAGCAGCCCTGGGACTAGCGGGAGGGCCTGGTACACAGATACGCAGTATTTT	CASSPGTSGRAWYTDTQYF
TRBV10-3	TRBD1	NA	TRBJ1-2	TGTGCCATCAGTGAAACAGAACAGGGGCTCTATGGCTACACCTTC	CAISETEQGLYGYTF
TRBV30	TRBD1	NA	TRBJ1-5	TGTGCCTGGAGCCACCGGGACAGGGTCGGGAGCAATCAGCCCCAGCATTTT	CAWSHRDRVGSNQPQHF
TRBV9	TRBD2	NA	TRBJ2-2	TGTGCCAGCAGCCCCGGACTAGTAGGTACCGGGGAGCTGTTTTTT	CASSPGLVGTGELFF
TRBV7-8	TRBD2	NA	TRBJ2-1	TGTGCCAGCAGCTCAAGAATCACTAGCGGGGGTGACAATGAGCAGTTCTTC	CASSSRITSGGDNEQFF
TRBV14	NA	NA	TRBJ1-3	TGTGCCAGCAGCCAAGATTGGAGCTCTGGAAACACCATATATTTT	CASSQDWSSGNTIYF
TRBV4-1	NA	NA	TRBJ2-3	TGCGCCAGCAGTCTGGGGCTAGCGCGCACAGATACGCAGTATTTT	CASSLGLARTDTQYF
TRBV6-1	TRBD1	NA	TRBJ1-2	TGTGCCAGCAGTCCCCGGGACAGGGGTTTGTGGGGCTACACCTTC	CASSPRDRGLWGYTF
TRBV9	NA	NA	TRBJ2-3	TGTGCCAGCAGCGTAGCGAGCACAGATACGCAGTATTTT	CASSVASTDTQYF
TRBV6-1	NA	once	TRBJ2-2	TGTGCCACATCAGGGTGGAACACCGGGGAGCTGTTTTTT	CATSGWNTGELFF
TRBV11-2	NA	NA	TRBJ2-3	TGTGCCAGCAGCTTTTTAACTAGAACAGATACGCAGTATTTT	CASSFLTRTDTQYF
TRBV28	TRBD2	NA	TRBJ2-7	TGTGCCAGCACCTTAGCGGGAGCGTACTACGAGCAGTACTTC	CASTLAGAYYEQYF
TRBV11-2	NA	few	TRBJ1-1	TGTGCCAGCAGCTTAACAGGGATGAACACTGAAGCTTTCTTT	CASSLTGMNTEAFF
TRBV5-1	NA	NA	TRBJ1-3	TGCGCCAGCAGCTTGGATGGGAGCTCTGGAAACACCATATATTTT	CASSLDGSSGNTIYF
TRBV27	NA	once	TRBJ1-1	TGTGCCAGCAGGGACATGAACACTGAAGCTTTCTTT	CASRDMNTEAFF
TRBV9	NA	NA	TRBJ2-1	TGTGCCAGCAGCGTAGAGGTCTTTCCAGAAACCAATGAGCAGTTCTTC	CASSVEVFPETNEQFF
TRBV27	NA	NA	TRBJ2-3	TGTGCCAGCAGTCCTCCGCGAGAGGCCGGGGAAGATACGCAGTATTTT	CASSPPREAGEDTQYF
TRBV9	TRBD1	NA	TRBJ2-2	TGTGCCAGCACCCCTCGGGCACAGGGGGATACCGGGGAGCTGTTTTTT	CASTPRAQGDTGELFF